Listed below are T cell receptor beta chains from one sample, sequenced in a study of CD8 T cells in ankylosing spondylitis. TCRdb re-called the 5' RACE reads through MiXCR, storing one row per CDR3 protein. This table has approximately 150,000 distinct CDR3 sequences, more than 40% appearing once. What was sequenced was synovial fluid, either unsorted or a sorted T cell fraction (not recorded which). The receptors shown here come from a male donor with ankylosing spondylitis. Each CDR3 is given with its conserved first and last residue. A D gene is named only where the DNA matches it firmly. Not every row has a clone size; where given, it reads once, few, many or a size class.

>TRBD1|TRBJ1-1|few|TRBV4-2
CASSQLGTGISYTEAFF
TGTGCCAGCAGCCAGCTCGGGACAGGGATTTCGTACACTGAAGCTTTCTTT
>.|TRBJ2-1|medium-sized|TRBV6-2/TRBV6-3
CASSSLGTAEEEQFF
TGTGCCAGCAGTTCCCTCGGTACGGCTGAAGAGGAGCAGTTCTTC
>TRBD1|TRBJ1-1|.|TRBV7-2
CASSLLFWTGDTEAFF
TGTGCCAGCAGCTTACTTTTCTGGACAGGGGATACTGAAGCTTTCTTT
>.|TRBJ2-2|.|TRBV12-3/TRBV12-4
CASHWRDNTGELFF
TGTGCCAGCCACTGGCGGGACAACACCGGGGAGCTGTTTTTT
>.|TRBJ2-3|.|TRBV12-3/TRBV12-4
CASGLGAVNTDTQYF
TGTGCCAGCGGTTTAGGGGCGGTGAACACAGATACGCAGTATTTT
>.|TRBJ2-2|many|TRBV11-3
CASSLVAGGELFF
TGTGCCAGCAGCTTAGTAGCTGGAGGGGAGCTGTTTTTT
>.|TRBJ1-1|.|TRBV2
CASSDGPLGGIGTEAFF
TGTGCCAGCAGTGATGGTCCTCTGGGAGGGATCGGCACTGAAGCTTTCTTT
>.|TRBJ1-3|few|TRBV12-3/TRBV12-4
CASRSRGWGNTIYF
TGTGCCAGCAGGTCCCGGGGGTGGGGAAACACCATATATTTT
>TRBD2|TRBJ2-1|.|TRBV12-3/TRBV12-4
CASSPSEREVYEQFF
TGTGCCAGCAGCCCCTCGGAGCGGGAGGTCTATGAGCAGTTCTTC
>TRBD2|TRBJ2-1|.|TRBV10-3
CAISEPGLAYNEQFF
TGTGCCATCAGTGAGCCTGGACTAGCATACAATGAGCAGTTCTTC
>TRBD1|TRBJ1-1|many|TRBV7-9
CASSLQTGPEAFF
TGTGCCAGCAGCCTCCAGACAGGGCCAGAAGCTTTCTTT
>.|TRBJ2-1|.|TRBV11-2
CASSLDHGGNEQFF
TGTGCCAGCAGCTTAGATCATGGGGGAAATGAGCAGTTCTTC
>TRBD2|TRBJ2-7|.|TRBV4-2
CASSQVALAGPPYEQYF
TGTGCCAGCAGCCAAGTGGCACTAGCGGGCCCCCCCTACGAGCAGTACTTC
>TRBD2|TRBJ2-7|.|TRBV7-8
CASSLVERGAYEQYF
TGTGCCAGCAGCCTCGTGGAGCGGGGAGCCTACGAGCAGTACTTC
>TRBD1|TRBJ1-1|once|TRBV7-9
CASSPFVGTENTEAFF
TGTGCCAGCAGCCCCTTCGTTGGGACAGAGAACACTGAAGCTTTCTTT
>TRBD2|TRBJ2-1|many|TRBV11-1
CASSFSATSGGYNEQFF
TGTGCCAGCAGCTTCTCCGCCACTAGCGGGGGATACAATGAGCAGTTCTTC
>TRBD1|TRBJ1-5|few|TRBV18
CASSPWGGGRSSERPQHF
TGTGCCAGCTCACCATGGGGAGGGGGCCGATCCTCCGAGAGGCCCCAGCATTTT
>TRBD2|TRBJ2-7|.|TRBV4-1
CASSQDWVAGGHEQYF
TGCGCCAGCAGCCAAGATTGGGTAGCGGGGGGGCACGAGCAGTACTTC
>.|TRBJ1-3|.|TRBV11-2
CASSLDPRGSSGNTIYF
TGTGCCAGCAGCTTAGACCCCCGGGGGAGCTCTGGAAACACCATATATTTT
>TRBD2|TRBJ2-7|.|TRBV11-2
CASSSLPVAGGREQYF
TGTGCCAGCAGCTCGTTGCCCGTGGCGGGAGGGCGCGAGCAGTACTTC
>TRBD1|TRBJ2-7|.|TRBV25-1
CASSELYRGRYEQYF
TGTGCCAGCAGTGAATTGTACAGGGGGCGCTACGAGCAGTACTTC
>.|TRBJ1-3|.|TRBV7-2
CASSSTRSSGNTIYF
TGTGCCAGCAGCTCAACTAGGAGCTCTGGAAACACCATATATTTT
>TRBD2|TRBJ2-1|.|TRBV6-1
CASSLRLAGAVNEQFF
TGTGCCAGCAGTCTTCGACTAGCGGGAGCGGTGAATGAGCAGTTCTTC
>.|TRBJ2-7|few|TRBV7-2
CASRPLGSYEQYF
TGTGCCAGCCGGCCCCTTGGATCCTACGAGCAGTACTTC
>.|TRBJ1-1|once|TRBV25-1
CASSEYKGGRLNTEAFF
TGTGCCAGCAGTGAATATAAGGGGGGCCGCCTGAACACTGAAGCTTTCTTT
>.|TRBJ2-1|once|TRBV28
CASSLLAPSYNEQFF
TGTGCCAGCAGTTTATTGGCCCCCTCCTACAATGAGCAGTTCTTC
>.|TRBJ2-1|.|TRBV5-1
CASSLARSSPYNEQFF
TGCGCCAGCAGCTTGGCTAGGAGTAGCCCCTACAATGAGCAGTTCTTC
>.|TRBJ1-2|few|TRBV5-1
CASSDRTGYTF
TGCGCCAGCAGCGACCGGACGGGCTACACCTTC
>.|TRBJ1-2|.|TRBV12-3/TRBV12-4
CASSPRAAYGYTF
TGTGCCAGCAGCCCCCGCGCAGCCTATGGCTACACCTTC
>.|TRBJ2-7|.|TRBV4-3
CASSQEDRNSYEQYF
TGCGCCAGCAGCCAAGAGGACAGAAACTCCTACGAGCAGTACTTC
>TRBD2|TRBJ2-7|.|TRBV15
CATSRKASNGGLAGSYEQYF
TGTGCCACCAGCAGGAAGGCTTCCAACGGGGGACTAGCGGGCTCCTACGAGCAGTACTTC
>.|TRBJ2-4|.|TRBV11-1
CASSLAPTAGKAKNIQYF
TGTGCCAGCAGCTTAGCGCCGACGGCAGGGAAAGCCAAAAACATTCAGTACTTC
>.|TRBJ2-2|few|TRBV28
CASSFQGTGELFF
TGTGCCAGCAGTTTCCAGGGGACCGGGGAGCTGTTTTTT
>TRBD2|TRBJ2-3|.|TRBV20-1
CSAPKTSGDSTDTQYF
TGCAGTGCCCCGAAGACTAGCGGGGATAGCACAGATACGCAGTATTTT
>TRBD2|TRBJ2-3|.|TRBV7-9
CASSPSPTSARTDTQYF
TGTGCCAGCAGCCCGAGTCCCACTAGCGCCCGCACAGATACGCAGTATTTT
>.|TRBJ2-4|.|TRBV19
CASTPDQGGIFGAKNIQYF
TGTGCCAGTACCCCGGACCAGGGGGGAATCTTCGGAGCCAAAAACATTCAGTACTTC
>TRBD2|TRBJ2-7|.|TRBV7-6
CASSLGAGGFSRRYEQYF
TGTGCCAGCAGCTTAGGAGCGGGAGGGTTTAGTAGGCGATACGAGCAGTACTTC
>.|TRBJ1-5|.|TRBV20-1
CSARVAHLRPQHF
TGCAGTGCTAGAGTAGCTCACCTCCGACCCCAGCATTTT
>.|TRBJ2-2|many|TRBV7-9
CASSSHLRATGELFF
TGTGCCAGCAGCTCCCATTTACGGGCAACCGGGGAGCTGTTTTTT
>.|TRBJ1-1|.|TRBV7-9
CASRPRGAANTEAFF
TGTGCCAGTAGGCCCCGGGGCGCGGCGAACACTGAAGCTTTCTTT
>.|TRBJ1-6|.|TRBV2
CASSEAGRNSPLHF
TGTGCCAGCAGTGAAGCGGGAAGGAATTCACCCCTCCACTTT
>.|TRBJ2-6|.|TRBV6-1
CASSDGDSGANVLTF
TGTGCCAGCAGTGATGGGGACTCTGGGGCCAACGTCCTGACTTTC
>TRBD2|TRBJ2-1|few|TRBV4-1
CASSGGGWRGGLSSNEQFF
TGCGCCAGCAGCGGTGGGGGATGGCGGGGGGGCCTTTCCTCCAATGAGCAGTTCTTC
>.|TRBJ1-1|.|TRBV5-1
CASSSRTKSKQVLNTEAFF
TGCGCCAGCAGCTCCCGAACGAAATCTAAACAGGTCTTGAACACTGAAGCTTTCTTT
>.|TRBJ1-2|many|TRBV6-5
CASSSLGSQYGYTF
TGTGCCAGCAGTTCCCTCGGGTCTCAATATGGCTACACCTTC
>.|TRBJ2-2|few|TRBV7-9
CASSSTSGELFF
TGTGCCAGCAGTTCTACGTCCGGGGAGCTGTTTTTT
>.|TRBJ2-1|.|TRBV20-1
CSARDPDRRFYNEQFF
TGCAGTGCTAGAGATCCCGACAGGAGATTCTACAATGAGCAGTTCTTC
>.|TRBJ1-1|.|TRBV7-8
CASSPRGVPEAFF
TGTGCCAGCAGCCCTAGGGGGGTCCCTGAAGCTTTCTTT
>TRBD2|TRBJ2-3|.|TRBV20-1
CSVFTSGGTTDTQYF
TGCAGTGTTTTTACTAGCGGGGGAACCACAGATACGCAGTATTTT
>.|TRBJ1-6|.|TRBV15
CATSRPGLPGRSPLHF
TGTGCCACCAGCCGACCGGGACTCCCGGGACGATCACCCCTCCACTTT
>.|TRBJ1-2|.|TRBV12-3/TRBV12-4
CASSLGMSYGYTF
TGTGCCAGCAGTTTAGGGATGAGCTATGGCTACACCTTC
>.|TRBJ1-6|.|TRBV5-6
CASSLLRGEARNSPLHF
TGTGCCAGCAGCTTGCTGAGGGGTGAGGCTCGTAATTCACCCCTCCACTTT
>.|TRBJ1-1|.|TRBV3-1
CASSRVGALGEAFF
TGTGCCAGCAGCCGAGTAGGGGCCTTGGGGGAAGCTTTCTTT
>.|TRBJ1-1|.|TRBV5-1
CASSFGQNLNTEAFF
TGCGCCAGCAGCTTCGGACAGAACTTGAACACTGAAGCTTTCTTT
>.|TRBJ1-5|.|TRBV18
CASSRSGWINQPQHF
TGTGCCAGCTCACGTTCAGGGTGGATCAATCAGCCCCAGCATTTT
>TRBD1|TRBJ2-7|few|TRBV25-1
CASTQGTGDVDEQYF
TGTGCCAGCACCCAAGGGACAGGGGATGTCGACGAGCAGTACTTC
>TRBD2|TRBJ2-7|many|TRBV20-1
CSAEGLAGHEQYF
TGCAGTGCTGAGGGACTAGCGGGACACGAGCAGTACTTC
>.|TRBJ2-1|many|TRBV5-1
CASRLSGNSFNEQFF
TGCGCCAGCAGGTTGAGCGGAAACTCCTTCAATGAGCAGTTCTTC
>TRBD2|TRBJ2-7|many|TRBV4-3
CASSQLRLAGPLQEQYF
TGCGCCAGCAGCCAACTCCGACTAGCGGGGCCCCTCCAAGAGCAGTACTTC
>TRBD1|TRBJ2-7|many|TRBV27
CASSPTGSGSYEQYF
TGTGCCAGCAGCCCGACAGGGTCTGGAAGCTACGAGCAGTACTTC